This TCR beta chain was retrieved from a study of PD-1 blockade in classical Hodgkin lymphoma. Findings and caveats of the study: Repertoire difference causes, possibly disease activity or prior therapy, remain undefined.

Germline loops: CDR1 MNHEY, CDR2 SMNVEV (reference sequence). There are 15 residues in the CDR3. Trimming at V came to 5 bases and at J to 0 bases, leaving 5 bases not matched to a gene. The assay was immunoSEQ multiplex PCR, and TCRdb's table has in-frame clones only and misses some. The sample lists 9,100 or so clones; about four fifths were seen once. Comments on this clone: Its antigen is currently unknown.

Described time point: cycle 4 day 1 (C4D1), after 5 to 7 weeks of nivolumab. With no exception, relapse followed autologous stem cell transplantation in all patients, and brentuximab vedotin exposure varied. Thawed PBMCs supplied CD8+ T cells via magnetic negative selection. Best response was recorded as complete response, partial response or progressive disease. The sequences come from CD8+ T cells from blood, collected before the fourth cycle of nivolumab. This sequence joins TRBV27 and TRBJ1-1, with 8 bases matching TRBD1. The TCR sequence derives from a human donor with classical Hodgkin lymphoma. As DNA, the CDR3 is TGTGCCAGCAGTACAGACAGGGGTTTGAACACTGAAGCTTTCTTT. This codes for CASSTDRGLNTEAFF.